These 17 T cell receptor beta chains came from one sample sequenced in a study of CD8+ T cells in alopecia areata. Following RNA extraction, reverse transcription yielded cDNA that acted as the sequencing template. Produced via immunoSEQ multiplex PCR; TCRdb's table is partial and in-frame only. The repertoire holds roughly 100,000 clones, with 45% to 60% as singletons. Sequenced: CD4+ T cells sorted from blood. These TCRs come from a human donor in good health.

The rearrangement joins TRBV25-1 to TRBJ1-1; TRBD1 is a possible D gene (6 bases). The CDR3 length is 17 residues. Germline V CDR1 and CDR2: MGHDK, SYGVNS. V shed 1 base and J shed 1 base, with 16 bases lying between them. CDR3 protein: CASSESRTAPWNTEAFF. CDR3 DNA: TGTGCCAGCAGTGAATCCCGGACAGCCCCGTGGAACACTGAAGCTTTCTTT. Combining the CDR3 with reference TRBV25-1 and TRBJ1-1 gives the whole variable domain EADIYQTPRYLVIGTGKKITLECSQTMGHDKMYWYQQDPGMELHLIHYSYGVNSTEKGDLSSESTVSRIRTEHFPLTLESARPSHTSQYLCASSESRTAPWNTEAFFGQGTRLTVV.

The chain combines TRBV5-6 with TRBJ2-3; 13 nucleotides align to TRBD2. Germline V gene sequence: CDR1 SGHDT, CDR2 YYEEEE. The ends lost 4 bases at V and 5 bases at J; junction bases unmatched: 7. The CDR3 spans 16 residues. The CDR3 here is CASSATSGGALDTQYF. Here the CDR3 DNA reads TGTGCCAGCAGCGCAACTAGCGGGGGGGCATTAGATACGCAGTATTTT.

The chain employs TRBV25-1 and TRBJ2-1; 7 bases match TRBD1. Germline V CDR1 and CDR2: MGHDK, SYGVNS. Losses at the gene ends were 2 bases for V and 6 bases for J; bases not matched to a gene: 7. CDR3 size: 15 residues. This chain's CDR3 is CASSEQGDLGNEQFF. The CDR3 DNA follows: TGTGCCAGCAGTGAACAGGGGGATTTAGGCAATGAGCAGTTCTTC.

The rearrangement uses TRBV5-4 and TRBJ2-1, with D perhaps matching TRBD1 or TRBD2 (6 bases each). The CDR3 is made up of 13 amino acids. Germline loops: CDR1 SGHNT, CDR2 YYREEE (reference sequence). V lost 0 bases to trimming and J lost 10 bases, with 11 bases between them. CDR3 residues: CASSLAYGGEQFF. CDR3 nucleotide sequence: TGTGCCAGCAGCTTGGCCTACGGGGGCGAGCAGTTCTTC.

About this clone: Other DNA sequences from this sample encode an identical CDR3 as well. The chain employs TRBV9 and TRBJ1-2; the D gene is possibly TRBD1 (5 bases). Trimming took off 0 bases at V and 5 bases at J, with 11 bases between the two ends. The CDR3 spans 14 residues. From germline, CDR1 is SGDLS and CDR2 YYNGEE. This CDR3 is CASSVDPEGYGYTF. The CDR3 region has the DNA TGTGCCAGCAGCGTAGACCCCGAGGGGTATGGCTACACCTTC.

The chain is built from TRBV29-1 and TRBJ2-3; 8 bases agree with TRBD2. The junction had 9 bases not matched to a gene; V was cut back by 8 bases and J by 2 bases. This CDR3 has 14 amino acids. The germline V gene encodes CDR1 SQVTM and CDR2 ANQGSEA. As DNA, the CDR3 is TGCAGCCTCGGGGGACTAGGAATCACAGATACGCAGTATTTT. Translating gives CSLGGLGITDTQYF.

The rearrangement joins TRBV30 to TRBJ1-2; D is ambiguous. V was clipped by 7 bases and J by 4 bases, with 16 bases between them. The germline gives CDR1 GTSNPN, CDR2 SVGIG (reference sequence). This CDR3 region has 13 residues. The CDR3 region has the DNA TGTGCCTCCCTGATAAGGGAGTTCTATGGCTACACCTTC. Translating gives CASLIREFYGYTF.

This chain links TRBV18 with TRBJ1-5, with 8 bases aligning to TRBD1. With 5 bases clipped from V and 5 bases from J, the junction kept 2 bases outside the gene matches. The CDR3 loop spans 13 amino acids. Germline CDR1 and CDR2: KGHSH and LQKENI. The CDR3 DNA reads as TGTGCCAGCTCAAAGACAGGGGATCAGCCCCAGCATTTT. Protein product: CASSKTGDQPQHF. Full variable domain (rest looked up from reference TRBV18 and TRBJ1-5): NAGVMQNPRHLVRRRGQEARLRCSPMKGHSHVYWYRQLPEEGLKFMVYLQKENIIDESGMPKERFSAEFPKEGPSILRIQQVVRGDSAAYFCASSKTGDQPQHFGDGTRLSIL.

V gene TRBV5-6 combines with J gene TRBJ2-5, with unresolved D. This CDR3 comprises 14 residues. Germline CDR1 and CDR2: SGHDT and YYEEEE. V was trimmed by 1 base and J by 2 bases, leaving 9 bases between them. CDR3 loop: CASSLLNSQETQYF. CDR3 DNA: TGTGCCAGCAGCTTGCTGAATTCACAAGAGACCCAGTACTTC. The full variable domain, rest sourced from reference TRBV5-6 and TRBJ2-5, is DAGVTQSPTHLIKTRGQQVTLRCSPKSGHDTVSWYQQALGQGPQFIFQYYEEEERQRGNFPDRFSGHQFPNYSSELNVNALLLGDSALYLCASSLLNSQETQYFGPGTRLLVL.

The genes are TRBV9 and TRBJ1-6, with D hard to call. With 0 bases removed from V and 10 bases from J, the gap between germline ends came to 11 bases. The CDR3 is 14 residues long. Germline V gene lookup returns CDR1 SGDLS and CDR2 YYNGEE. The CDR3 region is CASSVGESGSPLHF. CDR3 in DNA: TGTGCCAGCAGCGTAGGGGAGAGTGGCTCACCCCTCCACTTT.

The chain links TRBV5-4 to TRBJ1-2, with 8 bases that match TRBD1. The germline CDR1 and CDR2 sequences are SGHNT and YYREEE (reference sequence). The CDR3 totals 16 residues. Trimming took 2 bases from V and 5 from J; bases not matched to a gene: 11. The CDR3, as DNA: TGTGCCAGCAGCTTTAACCTTGACAGGGGAGGATATGGCTACACCTTC. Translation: CASSFNLDRGGYGYTF. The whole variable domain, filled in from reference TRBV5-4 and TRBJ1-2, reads ETGVTQSPTHLIKTRGQQVTLRCSSQSGHNTVSWYQQALGQGPQFIFQYYREEENGRGNFPPRFSGLQFPNYSSELNVNALELDDSALYLCASSFNLDRGGYGYTFGSGTRLTVV.

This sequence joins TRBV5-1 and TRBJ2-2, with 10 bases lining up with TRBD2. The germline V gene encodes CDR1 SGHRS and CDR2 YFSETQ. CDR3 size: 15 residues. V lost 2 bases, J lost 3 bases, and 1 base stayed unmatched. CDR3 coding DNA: TGCGCCAGCAGCTTTAGCGGGGGGTACACCGGGGAGCTGTTTTTT. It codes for CASSFSGGYTGELFF.

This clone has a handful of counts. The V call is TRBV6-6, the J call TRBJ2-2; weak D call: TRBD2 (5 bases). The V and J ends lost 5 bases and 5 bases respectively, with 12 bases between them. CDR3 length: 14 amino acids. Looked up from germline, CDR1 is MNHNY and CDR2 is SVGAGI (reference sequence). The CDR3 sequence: CASSDGVGTGELFF. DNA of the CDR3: TGTGCCAGCAGTGACGGGGTAGGGACCGGGGAGCTGTTTTTT.

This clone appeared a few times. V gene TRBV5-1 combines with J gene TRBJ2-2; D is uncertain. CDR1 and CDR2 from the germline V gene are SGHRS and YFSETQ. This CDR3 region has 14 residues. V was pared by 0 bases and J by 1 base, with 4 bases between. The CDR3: CASSLGQNTGELFF. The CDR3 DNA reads TGCGCCAGCAGCTTGGGGCAGAACACCGGGGAGCTGTTTTTT.

CDR3 coding DNA: TGTGCCAGCTCACCACCGGGGTGGAGGGATCAATCGAACACTGAAGCTTTCTTT. This gives the protein CASSPPGWRDQSNTEAFF. The chain links TRBV18 to TRBJ1-1; D not resolved. V lost 0 bases and J 1 base, leaving 18 bases between the germline ends. This CDR3 is built from 18 residues. The germline V gene has CDR1 KGHSH and CDR2 LQKENI.

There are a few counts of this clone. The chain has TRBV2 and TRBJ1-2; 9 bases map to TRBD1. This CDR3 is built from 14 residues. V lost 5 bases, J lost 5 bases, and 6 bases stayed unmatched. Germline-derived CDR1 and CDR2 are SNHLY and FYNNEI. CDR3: CASSTGTGNYGYTF. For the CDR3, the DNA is TGTGCCAGCAGTACCGGGACAGGGAATTATGGCTACACCTTC.

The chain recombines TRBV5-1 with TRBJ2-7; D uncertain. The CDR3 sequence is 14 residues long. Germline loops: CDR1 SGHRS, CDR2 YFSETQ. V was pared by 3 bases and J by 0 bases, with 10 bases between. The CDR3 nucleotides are TGCGCCAGCAGCTGGTCGGAGAGCTCCTACGAGCAGTACTTC. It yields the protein CASSWSESSYEQYF.